This TCR beta chain was sequenced in a study of tumor T cells in aggressive B-cell lymphoma. Produced via immunoSEQ multiplex PCR; TCRdb's table is partial and in-frame only. The repertoire has thousands of clones, 91% of them found once; the top ten carry approximately 2.5%. This CDR3 region has 12 residues. CDR1 is LNHNV, CDR2 YYDKDF, per germline (reference sequence). The V end was cut by 0 bases, the J end by 12 bases, with 8 bases between. The sequenced sample was tumor tissue. The chain links TRBV15 to TRBJ2-2; D remains ambiguous. This clonotype was obtained from an adult with diffuse large B cell lymphoma. The CDR3 DNA reads as TGTGCCACCAGCAGAGATCTTAGAAAGCTGTTTTTT. The encoded protein is CATSRDLRKLFF.